The next 20 T cell receptor beta chains were all read from a single sample in a study of blood T cell repertoires in COVID-19. Sequencing was performed with immunoSEQ multiplex PCR; in TCRdb, only in-frame clones are kept and a portion is missing. The sample lists some 220,000 clones, about 78% occurring once. The source material was peripheral blood. Every receptor here comes from a woman aged 70-85 years with acute or convalescent COVID-19.

The genes are TRBV18 and TRBJ2-3; tentative D call: TRBD2 (6 bases). Looked up from germline, CDR1 is KGHSH and CDR2 is LQKENI. V lost 8 bases and J lost 6, with 18 bases in between. CDR3 length equals 14 residues. Written as DNA, the CDR3 is TGTGCCAGCCACGGGGGATTTGGTACCGATACGCAGTATTTT. It yields the protein CASHGGFGTDTQYF. Together with reference TRBV18 and TRBJ2-3, the CDR3 gives the full variable domain: NAGVMQNPRHLVRRRGQEARLRCSPMKGHSHVYWYRQLPEEGLKFMVYLQKENIIDESGMPKERFSAEFPKEGPSILRIQQVVRGDSAAYFCASHGGFGTDTQYFGPGTRLTVL.

The chain links TRBV7-2 to TRBJ2-3; D unresolved. Trimming stripped 5 bases from V and 1 base from J, with 10 bases between. Germline V gene sequence: CDR1 SGHTA, CDR2 FQGNSA. This CDR3 comprises 14 residues. CDR3 in DNA: TGTGCCAGCAGCAATCGGGTGGGCACAGATACGCAGTATTTT. Translating gives CASSNRVGTDTQYF.

This clone was seen only once. The rearrangement uses TRBV5-6 and TRBJ1-1; the match to TRBD1 covers 9 bases. Per the germline V gene, CDR1 is SGHDT and CDR2 is YYEEEE. The CDR3 is 14 residues long. The J segment lost 5 bases and the V segment lost 2 bases, leaving 4 bases of the junction unmatched. The CDR3: CASSFGTGWTEAFF. CDR3 nucleotide sequence: TGTGCCAGCAGCTTTGGGACAGGGTGGACTGAAGCTTTCTTT.

This rearrangement joins TRBV5-1 to TRBJ1-2; D is ambiguous. V was trimmed by 5 bases and J by 3 bases, leaving 17 bases between them. In germline, CDR1 is SGHRS, CDR2 YFSETQ. This CDR3 region has 15 residues. CDR3 amino acids: CASSSRPAGDYGYTF. Written as DNA, the CDR3 is TGCGCCAGCAGTTCGAGGCCCGCGGGTGACTATGGCTACACCTTC.

V is TRBV7-8 and J is TRBJ2-2; D is perhaps TRBD2 (5 bases). Trimming removed 1 base at V and 4 bases at J, with 7 bases between. The CDR3 length is 14 residues. Germline CDR1 SGHVS, CDR2 FQNEAQ. CDR3 amino acids: CASSLGGLTGELFF. Written as DNA, the CDR3 is TGTGCCAGCAGCTTAGGAGGACTCACCGGGGAGCTGTTTTTT.

This clone has just a few counts. The rearrangement uses TRBV7-7 and TRBJ2-5; 7 bases agree with TRBD2. The CDR3 has 15 amino acids. Germline trimming cut 3 bases from V and 2 bases from J; bases unmatched to any gene: 6. Germline V gene data show CDR1 as SSHAT and CDR2 as FNYEAQ (reference sequence). The DNA for the CDR3 is TGTGCCAGCAGCTTTGGCACGGGGGGACAAGAGACCCAGTACTTC. It codes for CASSFGTGGQETQYF.

The rearrangement uses TRBV15 and TRBJ2-1, with 8 positions matching TRBD2. The ends lost 3 bases at V and 3 bases at J; junction bases unmatched: 4. This CDR3 is 15 amino acids long. CDR1 and CDR2 from the germline V gene are LNHNV and YYDKDF (reference sequence). CDR3 DNA: TGTGCCACCAGCAGGGCGGGGGGTGTCTACAATGAGCAGTTCTTC. It codes for CATSRAGGVYNEQFF.

The V and J genes are TRBV9 and TRBJ1-1, with TRBD1 identical over 9 bases. Per germline, CDR1 SGDLS and CDR2 YYNGEE. CDR3 length equals 13 residues. Trimming removed 0 bases from V and 10 bases from J; junction bases left unmatched: 4. The CDR3 region is CASSVGTGDGAFF. CDR3 nucleotides: TGTGCCAGCAGCGTAGGGACAGGGGATGGAGCTTTCTTT.

This sequence joins TRBV4-2 and TRBJ2-2, with a possible D match to TRBD2 (6 bases). The V and J ends lost 2 bases and 10 bases respectively, with 17 bases between them. This CDR3 has 15 residues. Germline V gives CDR1 LGHNA, CDR2 YNFKEQ. The CDR3 DNA reads TGTGCCAGCAGCCAATACTTTGTAGCGGAAGTGGAGCTGTTTTTT. Translated: CASSQYFVAEVELFF.

This sequence joins TRBV30 and TRBJ2-7; D is uncertain. V lost 0 bases and J 1 base, leaving 13 bases between the germline ends. CDR3 length equals 15 residues. The germline gives CDR1 GTSNPN, CDR2 SVGIG (reference sequence). In DNA form, the CDR3 reads TGTGCCTGGAGTGTACGCACTATAGTGTCCTACGAGCAGTACTTC. Translated: CAWSVRTIVSYEQYF.

The chain joins TRBV29-1 to TRBJ1-2; D might be TRBD1 (5 bases). This CDR3 has 11 residues. The germline V gene has CDR1 SQVTM and CDR2 ANQGSEA. Trimming took 5 bases from V and 7 from J, leaving 11 bases between them. CDR3 in DNA: TGCAGCGTTCAAACGGGGGTTGGCTACACCTTC. Encoded protein: CSVQTGVGYTF.

CDR3 DNA sequence: TGTGCCAGCAGCCCCGGGGGGTCTATCTATGGCTACACCTTC. Translation: CASSPGGSIYGYTF. The chain has TRBV7-2 and TRBJ1-2; a weak D match, TRBD1 (5 bases). The germline gives CDR1 SGHTA, CDR2 FQGNSA. V shed 5 bases and J shed 4 bases, with 14 bases lying between them. This CDR3 has 14 amino acids. Full variable domain (rest looked up from reference TRBV7-2 and TRBJ1-2): GAGVSQSPSNKVTEKGKDVELRCDPISGHTALYWYRQSLGQGLEFLIYFQGNSAPDKSGLPSDRFSAERTGGSVSTLTIQRTQQEDSAVYLCASSPGGSIYGYTFGSGTRLTVV.

Concerning this clone itself: In the same sample, other DNA sequences code for this CDR3. This chain connects TRBV24-1 to TRBJ2-3; 15 positions match TRBD2. CDR1 and CDR2 from the germline V gene are KGHDR and SFDVKD. There are 17 residues in the CDR3. V trimming: 3 bases; J trimming: 3 bases; junction bases outside the gene matches: 3. Written as DNA, the CDR3 is TGTGCCACCAGTGATCCCGGGACTAGCGGGGGGACAGATACGCAGTATTTT. Translating gives CATSDPGTSGGTDTQYF.

The chain joins TRBV2 to TRBJ2-1; D is ambiguous. CDR1 is SNHLY, CDR2 FYNNEI, per germline. V was shortened by 0 bases and J by 10 bases, with 10 bases between the two germline ends. This CDR3 has 13 amino acids. As DNA, the CDR3 is TGTGCCAGCAGTGAAGCCCTGGCAGGCGAGCAGTTCTTC. Amino acids: CASSEALAGEQFF. Complete variable domain (other parts from reference TRBV2 and TRBJ2-1): EPEVTQTPSHQVTQMGQEVILRCVPISNHLYFYWYRQILGQKVEFLVSFYNNEISEKSEIFDDQFSVERPDGSNFTLKIRSTKLEDSAMYFCASSEALAGEQFFGPGTRLTVL.

The chain has TRBV29-1 and TRBJ2-2; 10 bases agree with TRBD2. The CDR3 spans 16 residues. Germline CDR1 is SQVTM and CDR2 is ANQGSEA. V shed 4 bases and J 1 base; nucleotides not matched to a gene: 6. The CDR3, as DNA: TGCAGCGTTGTCCTAGCGGGGGTGAAGAACACCGGGGAGCTGTTTTTT. The encoded protein is CSVVLAGVKNTGELFF.

The genes are TRBV6-5 and TRBJ1-4, with D possibly being TRBD1 (5 bases). Trimming left V 6 bases short and J 5 bases short, with 16 bases between. Germline V gene data show CDR1 as MNHEY and CDR2 as SVGAGI. The CDR3 totals 15 residues. CDR3 residues: CASRRTGTLNEKLFF. Written as DNA, the CDR3 is TGTGCCAGCAGACGGACCGGGACTCTGAATGAAAAACTGTTTTTT.

V is TRBV2 and J is TRBJ1-1, with 7 bases that match TRBD1. CDR3 size: 14 residues. Unmatched junction bases numbered 5, after V lost 4 bases and J lost 3 bases. Germline CDR1 SNHLY, CDR2 FYNNEI. CDR3 sequence (DNA): TGTGCCAGCAGTGGCCCAGGGGGAGACACTGAAGCTTTCTTT. Its translation is CASSGPGGDTEAFF. Supplemented by reference TRBV2 and TRBJ1-1, the full variable domain reads EPEVTQTPSHQVTQMGQEVILRCVPISNHLYFYWYRQILGQKVEFLVSFYNNEISEKSEIFDDQFSVERPDGSNFTLKIRSTKLEDSAMYFCASSGPGGDTEAFFGQGTRLTVV.

The J gene is TRBJ2-7, the V gene TRBV11-1, with D possibly matching TRBD2 (5 bases). Germline-derived CDR1 and CDR2 are SGHAT and FQDESV (reference sequence). Deletions cut 5 bases from V and 1 base from J, with 12 bases between. This CDR3 is 14 amino acids long. The CDR3 nucleotides read TGTGCCAGCAGCGGATGGACTGATTCCTACGAGCAGTACTTC. Amino acids: CASSGWTDSYEQYF.

The chain joins TRBV7-3 to TRBJ1-1, with 10 nucleotides matching TRBD1. J lost 5 bases, V lost 5 bases, and 5 bases had no gene match. Germline CDR1 is SGHTA and CDR2 is FQGTGA. The CDR3 totals 14 residues. DNA of the CDR3: TGTGCCAGCAGCACCCGGGACAGGGGTACTGAAGCTTTCTTT. It yields the protein CASSTRDRGTEAFF. The full variable domain, rest sourced from reference TRBV7-3 and TRBJ1-1, is GAGVSQTPSNKVTEKGKYVELRCDPISGHTALYWYRQSLGQGPEFLIYFQGTGAADDSGLPNDRFFAVRPEGSVSTLKIQRTERGDSAVYLCASSTRDRGTEAFFGQGTRLTVV.

The chain has TRBV23-1 and TRBJ1-3, with TRBD1 as a possible D gene (6 bases). TRBV23-1 is annotated as an ORF whose role is uncertain. CDR3 length equals 14 residues. V was shortened by 7 bases and J by 2 bases, with 12 bases between the two germline ends. This CDR3 is CASKPQGPGNTIYF. CDR3 bases: TGCGCCAGCAAGCCACAGGGACCTGGAAACACCATATATTTT.